Presented here are 7 T cell receptor beta chains from one specimen sequenced in a study of T cell changes during pregnancy in multiple sclerosis. TCRdb keeps only in-frame clones here, not all; method: immunoSEQ multiplex PCR. The repertoire holds some 12,000 clones, with more than 85% as singletons. The starting material was CD8+ T cells from peripheral blood mononuclear cells, obtained in the second trimester of pregnancy. All receptors come from a female donor in good health, enrolled as a control in a pregnancy study.

The chain joins TRBV6-5 to TRBJ2-3; the match to TRBD2 covers 8 bases. The CDR3 consists of 16 residues. V lost 0 bases and J lost 6; bases outside the gene matches: 8. Germline CDR1 and CDR2: MNHEY and SVGAGI. Here the CDR3 DNA reads TGTGCCAGCAGTTACTCGAGTGGTAGCGGGGCCGATACGCAGTATTTT. The encoded protein is CASSYSSGSGADTQYF.

This chain joins TRBV9 and TRBJ2-3, with 9 bases lining up with TRBD2. This CDR3 comprises 15 residues. Germline loops: CDR1 SGDLS, CDR2 YYNGEE. The V segment lost 5 bases and the J segment 4 bases; nucleotides outside the gene matches: 8. The CDR3 region is CASSPAGGPPDTQYF. CDR3 DNA: TGTGCCAGCAGTCCAGCGGGAGGCCCACCAGATACGCAGTATTTT.

The chain has TRBV10-2 and TRBJ2-5; 10 positions match TRBD2. Germline V gene data show CDR1 as WSHSY and CDR2 as SAAADI. The CDR3 runs to 13 residues. Trimming took 7 bases from V and 5 from J; bases not matched to a gene: 4. The DNA of the CDR3 is TGCGCCAGCACAGCGGGGGGGCGGGAGACCCAGTACTTC. It yields the protein CASTAGGRETQYF.

This clone was counted only a few times. The V and J genes are TRBV27 and TRBJ1-4; the match to TRBD1 covers 7 bases. Germline V gene sequence: CDR1 MNHEY, CDR2 SMNVEV (reference sequence). This CDR3 has 16 amino acids. The V segment lost 0 bases and the J segment 4 bases; nucleotides outside the gene matches: 5. The CDR3 DNA reads as TGTGCCAGCAGTTTATCCCTGGGACAGATTAATGAAAAACTGTTTTTT. Translated, it gives CASSLSLGQINEKLFF. Together with reference TRBV27 and TRBJ1-4, the CDR3 gives the full variable domain: EAQVTQNPRYLITVTGKKLTVTCSQNMNHEYMSWYRQDPGLGLRQIYYSMNVEVTDKGDVPEGYKVSRKEKRNFPLILESPSPNQTSLYFCASSLSLGQINEKLFFGSGTQLSVL.

This chain connects TRBV15 to TRBJ2-1; possibly TRBD2 for D (6 bases). This CDR3 spans 17 amino acids. Germline CDR1 and CDR2: LNHNV and YYDKDF (reference sequence). The ends were cut back, 0 bases at V and 0 bases at J, with 12 bases in the middle. The CDR3 region is CATSRDPPGSSYNEQFF. The CDR3 coding sequence is TGTGCCACCAGCAGAGATCCCCCCGGGAGCTCCTACAATGAGCAGTTCTTC.

This clone appeared once. The genes are TRBV7-9 and TRBJ1-5; possibly TRBD1 for D (5 bases). The germline V gene has CDR1 SEHNR and CDR2 FQNEAQ (reference sequence). Trimming removed 4 bases at V and 6 bases at J, with 13 bases between. This CDR3 region has 14 residues. The CDR3: CASSSPGGLQPQHF. The CDR3 DNA is TGTGCCAGCAGCTCCCCCGGGGGACTTCAGCCCCAGCATTTT.

The chain combines TRBV5-1 with TRBJ2-7; TRBD1 aligns across 7 bases. The germline CDR1 and CDR2 sequences are SGHRS and YFSETQ. The CDR3 is made up of 14 amino acids. With V trimmed by 6 bases and J by 3 bases, 9 bases remained unmatched. CDR3 residues: CASTPGTASYEQYF. The DNA for the CDR3 is TGCGCCAGCACCCCGGGGACAGCGAGCTACGAGCAGTACTTC.